A few counts support the clone carrying this TCR beta chain. This specimen comes from a study of blood T cell repertoires in COVID-19. Across the whole study: Samples taken during acute and convalescent COVID-19 were collected in the United States, Italy and Spain. PBMCs, B-cell-depleted T cells, or T cells were the source of the cDNA or gDNA that made up the material.

In the original workflow: Reference gene primer amplification gave nucleated cell count estimates. TCRdb's table, derived via immunoSEQ multiplex PCR, lists solely in-frame clones and lacks some. The D gene and trimming were derived from the DNA, and the V and J assignments and clone size from that table. The sample includes hundreds of thousands of clones, approximately 86% seen only once; the top ten take just over 7%. This CDR3 has 13 amino acids. V was clipped by 4 bases and J by 13 bases; unmatched bases: 8. Germline CDR1 reads ENHRY; CDR2 reads SYGVKD. The rearrangement uses TRBV10-3 and TRBJ2-1; 9 nucleotides match TRBD2. The receptor was isolated from a woman in her fifties or sixties with COVID-19, enrolled during active disease. Input material: peripheral blood. The CDR3 DNA follows: TGTGCCATCAGTGTGTCTAGCGGGAATCCTCAGTTCTTC. This sequence encodes CAISVSSGNPQFF.